These T cell receptor beta chains were read from a single sample in a study of Ad26.COV2.S vaccination and SARS-CoV-2 variants. Using immunoSEQ multiplex PCR, the repertoire was profiled, and TCRdb retains in-frame clones only, with some absent. The table has a few hundred thousand clones, roughly 80% seen once. This specimen was peripheral blood, taken in a trial of Ad26.COV2.S vaccine versus placebo. These receptors came from a person between 18 and 59 years old who received the Ad26.COV2.S COVID-19 vaccine or a placebo. The CDR3 runs from the conserved cysteine through the conserved F or W. A D gene is named only where the DNA matches it firmly. Clone sizes are given selectively: once, few, many, or a class where the clone is expanded.

v_call: TRBV5-1; j_call: TRBJ1-2; clone_size: -; d_call: -; cdr3_aa: CASSHFFPNGVNYGYTF; cdr3_nt: TGCGCCAGCAGCCATTTCTTTCCCAACGGGGTTAACTATGGCTACACCTTC
v_call: TRBV7-2; j_call: TRBJ1-2; clone_size: -; d_call: -; cdr3_aa: CASSLRRQTKYGYTF; cdr3_nt: TGTGCCAGCAGCTTACGGAGGCAGACAAAATATGGCTACACCTTC
v_call: TRBV6-6; j_call: TRBJ1-1; clone_size: -; d_call: TRBD1; cdr3_aa: CASSGQADSEAFF; cdr3_nt: TGTGCCAGCAGTGGACAGGCGGACTCTGAAGCTTTCTTT
v_call: TRBV7-2; j_call: TRBJ1-5; clone_size: few; d_call: -; cdr3_aa: CASSREFNQPQHF; cdr3_nt: TGTGCCAGCAGCCGGGAGTTCAATCAGCCCCAGCATTTT
v_call: TRBV19; j_call: TRBJ2-2; clone_size: -; d_call: TRBD2; cdr3_aa: CASLTSGRGNGELFF; cdr3_nt: TGTGCCAGCCTGACTAGCGGGAGAGGTAACGGGGAGCTGTTTTTT
v_call: TRBV6-5; j_call: TRBJ2-7; clone_size: -; d_call: -; cdr3_aa: CALKSWGASEQYF; cdr3_nt: TGTGCCCTCAAATCTTGGGGGGCGAGCGAGCAGTACTTC
v_call: TRBV5-6; j_call: TRBJ1-4; clone_size: -; d_call: TRBD1; cdr3_aa: CASSNAGTGGEKLFF; cdr3_nt: TGTGCCAGCAGCAACGCCGGGACAGGGGGAGAAAAACTGTTTTTT
v_call: TRBV23-1; j_call: TRBJ2-2; clone_size: -; d_call: -; cdr3_aa: CASSLGTGNTGELFF; cdr3_nt: TGCGCCAGCAGTCTGGGGACGGGAAACACCGGGGAGCTGTTTTTT
v_call: TRBV6-2/TRBV6-3; j_call: TRBJ1-1; clone_size: -; d_call: -; cdr3_aa: CASSYSRGAGAKILWNTEAFF; cdr3_nt: TGTGCCAGCAGTTACTCCCGCGGGGCAGGAGCCAAAATTTTATGGAACACTGAAGCTTTCTTT
v_call: TRBV2; j_call: TRBJ1-1; clone_size: -; d_call: TRBD1; cdr3_aa: CASRLLTGANTEAFF; cdr3_nt: TGTGCCAGCAGGCTCTTGACAGGGGCGAACACTGAAGCTTTCTTT
v_call: TRBV3-1/TRBV3-2; j_call: TRBJ2-2; clone_size: -; d_call: TRBD2; cdr3_aa: CASSPLGSGSAGELFF; cdr3_nt: TGTGCCAGCAGCCCTCTGGGTAGCGGGAGCGCCGGGGAGCTGTTTTTT
v_call: TRBV11-3; j_call: TRBJ2-1; clone_size: -; d_call: TRBD1; cdr3_aa: CASLDRDEQFF; cdr3_nt: TGTGCCAGCCTCGACAGGGATGAGCAGTTCTTC
v_call: TRBV19; j_call: TRBJ1-6; clone_size: -; d_call: TRBD1; cdr3_aa: CASSVTGEDSPLHF; cdr3_nt: TGTGCCAGTAGTGTGACAGGGGAGGATTCACCCCTCCACTTT
v_call: TRBV10-3; j_call: TRBJ2-7; clone_size: -; d_call: -; cdr3_aa: CAISGPGDEQYF; cdr3_nt: TGTGCCATCAGCGGGCCCGGGGACGAGCAGTACTTC
v_call: TRBV12-3/TRBV12-4; j_call: TRBJ2-2; clone_size: once; d_call: -; cdr3_aa: CASWGLRTGELFF; cdr3_nt: TGTGCCAGCTGGGGGCTACGAACCGGGGAGCTGTTTTTT
v_call: TRBV7-3; j_call: TRBJ1-1; clone_size: -; d_call: TRBD1; cdr3_aa: CASSSSNQGAAFF; cdr3_nt: TGTGCCAGCAGCTCGTCAAATCAGGGGGCGGCTTTCTTT
v_call: TRBV7-9; j_call: TRBJ1-1; clone_size: few; d_call: -; cdr3_aa: CASSVGLGTEAFF; cdr3_nt: TGTGCCAGCAGCGTAGGACTGGGGACTGAAGCTTTCTTT